Below are 30 T cell receptor beta chains sequenced from a single sample in a study of spatial heterogeneity in lung cancer. Study conclusions and caveats: In tumors, expanded intratumoral alpha and beta TCR counts tracked mutation counts.

In TCRdb, the 5' RACE reads were re-called with MiXCR into one record per CDR3 protein. The table records approximately 13,000 distinct CDR3 sequences, under 6.5% of them present only once. For these receptors, no antigen is known. Time point described: sample taken at primary tumor resection. The sequencing here drew on lung tumor tissue, taken at surgery. These receptor sequences come from a male donor with early-stage non-small cell lung cancer.

The table lists this clonotype with many counts. The chain carries TRBV18 and TRBJ1-2; D is possibly TRBD1 (5 bases). CDR3 size: 16 residues. CDR1 KGHSH and CDR2 LQKENI come from the germline V gene. Trimming took off 4 bases at V and 0 bases at J, with 15 bases between the two ends. In DNA, the CDR3 is TGTGCCAGCTCACGGGGCTTACAACGGCCTAACTATGGCTACACCTTC. Protein sequence: CASSRGLQRPNYGYTF.

This clonotype was recorded at least ten times. Sequence at one end of the junction differs from germline and may be a read error. The chain recombines TRBV20-1 with TRBJ2-1; the match to TRBD2 covers 11 bases. The CDR3 loop spans 15 amino acids. Per germline, CDR1 DFQATT and CDR2 SNEGSKA (reference sequence). The CDR3 nucleotides are TGCAGTGCTAGACAACCGGGACTAGCGGCCAATGTGCAGTTCTTC. It encodes CSARQPGLAANVQFF.

This clonotype has ten or more counts. This chain joins TRBV11-1 and TRBJ2-1, with 8 bases lining up with TRBD1. Trimming took 1 base from V and 7 from J; bases not matched to a gene: 6. The CDR3 consists of 15 residues. Looked up from germline, CDR1 is SGHAT and CDR2 is FQDESV (reference sequence). CDR3 residues: CASSLVGTGANEQFF. DNA of the CDR3: TGTGCCAGCAGCTTAGTCGGGACAGGTGCTAATGAGCAGTTCTTC.

The sample holds a few counts of this clonotype. The V call is TRBV4-3, the J call TRBJ1-1; D remains unclear. The V and J ends lost 3 bases and 1 base respectively, with 9 bases between them. Germline V gives CDR1 LGHNA, CDR2 YSLEER. The CDR3 contains 14 residues. The chain's CDR3 is CASSQEGWNTEAFF. The DNA for the CDR3 is TGCGCCAGCAGCCAGGAAGGTTGGAACACTGAAGCTTTCTTT.

This clonotype was recorded at least ten times. The V and J genes are TRBV6-1 and TRBJ2-3; 10 nucleotides match TRBD2. The CDR3 is made up of 19 amino acids. Germline CDR1 is MNHNS and CDR2 is SASEGT. Unmatched junction bases numbered 12, after V lost 3 bases and J lost 0 bases. CDR3 residues: CASSDHPSGGASSTDTQYF. CDR3 DNA: TGTGCCAGCAGTGATCACCCTAGCGGGGGCGCCTCTAGCACAGATACGCAGTATTTT.

This clonotype has a count of ten or more. The rearrangement links TRBV18 to TRBJ2-1, with 9 bases lining up with TRBD1. The germline gives CDR1 KGHSH, CDR2 LQKENI. The V and J ends lost 0 bases and 8 bases, in that order; junction bases with no gene match: 8. This CDR3 has 16 amino acids. Here the CDR3 reads CASSPPNRGPTDEQFF. CDR3 sequence (DNA): TGTGCCAGCTCACCACCGAACAGGGGGCCTACCGATGAGCAGTTCTTC.

Judged by abundance, this clonotype is medium-sized (0.01 to 0.1%). DNA of the CDR3: TGTGCCAGCAGCCAAGATTGGCAGAGCCTCTATGGCTACACCTTC. This sequence encodes CASSQDWQSLYGYTF. The genes are TRBV3-1 and TRBJ1-2; the D is unclear. V dropped 0 bases and J dropped 4 bases, with 12 bases sitting between them. CDR1 is LGHDT and CDR2 is YNNKEL in the germline V gene (reference sequence). This CDR3 has 15 amino acids.

This clonotype occurred many times. CDR3 DNA sequence: TGCGCCAGCAGCAGGGCCCCGGGGGCGACTAATGAAAAACTGTTTTTT. Protein product: CASSRAPGATNEKLFF. The chain is built from TRBV5-1 and TRBJ1-4; D is perhaps TRBD1 (6 bases). In germline, CDR1 is SGHRS, CDR2 YFSETQ. The CDR3 is made up of 16 amino acids. Trimming took off 4 bases at V and 2 bases at J, with 15 bases between the two ends.

This clonotype ranks as medium-sized. The chain joins TRBV10-3 to TRBJ2-2; 10 nucleotides line up with TRBD1. This CDR3 has 14 amino acids. CDR1 and CDR2 (germline): ENHRY, SYGVKD. CDR3 region: CALDRGRPTGELFF. The CDR3 DNA reads TGTGCACTTGACAGGGGGCGCCCCACCGGGGAGCTGTTTTTT.

For the CDR3, the DNA is TGTGCCACCCGATCCTCCGGGACAGCGAACACCGGGGAGCTGTTTTTT. Translated: CATRSSGTANTGELFF. V is TRBV24-1 and J is TRBJ2-2; TRBD1 matches at 7 bases. The V segment lost 9 bases and the J segment 0 bases; nucleotides outside the gene matches: 9. CDR3 length: 16 residues. The germline CDR1 and CDR2 sequences are KGHDR and SFDVKD.

In its sample, this clonotype was seen many times. The V gene is TRBV27, the J gene TRBJ2-1; D perhaps matches TRBD1 (6 bases). Trimming left V 5 bases short and J 5 bases short, with 16 bases between. The CDR3 runs to 15 residues. Germline CDR1 and CDR2: MNHEY and SMNVEV (reference sequence). The CDR3 DNA follows: TGTGCCAGCAGTACCCACAGGGTACGTAACAATGAGCAGTTCTTC. This sequence encodes CASSTHRVRNNEQFF.

The V call is TRBV7-6, the J call TRBJ2-7; unclear D gene. The germline V gene encodes CDR1 SGHVS and CDR2 FNYEAQ. The CDR3 runs 14 residues. Trimming cost V 1 base and J 1 base, with 8 bases left between them. CDR3 sequence (DNA): TGTGCCAGCAGCTTAGTTGCAGAATCCTACGAGCAGTACGTC. This encodes CASSLVAESYEQYV.

This clonotype occurred many times. The chain couples TRBV7-8 to TRBJ2-3, with D perhaps TRBD1 (6 bases). There are 14 residues in the CDR3. Germline V gene lookup returns CDR1 SGHVS and CDR2 FQNEAQ. Trimming removed 3 bases at V and 0 bases at J, with 7 bases between. The CDR3 region has the DNA TGTGCCAGCAGCTTGGGGGCCAGCACAGATACGCAGTATTTT. It translates to CASSLGASTDTQYF. Full variable domain (missing parts from reference TRBV7-8 and TRBJ2-3): GAGVSQSPRYKVAKRGQDVALRCDPISGHVSLFWYQQALGQGPEFLTYFQNEAQLDKSGLPSDRFFAERPEGSVSTLKIQRTQQEDSAVYLCASSLGASTDTQYFGPGTRLTVL.

Sample share makes this clonotype medium-sized (0.01 to 0.1%). This chain joins TRBV30 and TRBJ1-2; 7 bases map to TRBD1. Germline lookup yields CDR1 GTSNPN and CDR2 SVGIG (reference sequence). V lost 0 bases, J lost 5 bases, and 6 bases stayed unmatched. The CDR3 sequence is 14 residues long. Written as DNA, the CDR3 is TGTGCCTGGAGTGTAACAGGGGAACGGTATGGCTACACCTTC. Translation: CAWSVTGERYGYTF.

This clonotype was counted ten times or more. J is TRBJ1-1 and V is TRBV25-1; D is ambiguous. The CDR3 has 11 residues. V lost 1 base, J lost 11 bases, and 8 bases lay in between. Germline CDR1 and CDR2: MGHDK and SYGVNS. In nucleotides, the CDR3 is TGTGCCAGCAGTGAATCCGACGGGGCTTTCTTT. Protein: CASSESDGAFF.

This clonotype was detected ten times or more. The gene calls are TRBV7-2 and TRBJ1-3; a possible D gene is TRBD1 (6 bases). The V end was cut by 5 bases, the J end by 4 bases, with 15 bases between. CDR1 SGHTA and CDR2 FQGNSA come from the germline V gene. This CDR3 spans 15 amino acids. The CDR3, as DNA: TGTGCCAGCAGCGTGGACAGTCGTCAAGGAAACACCATATATTTT. Translated: CASSVDSRQGNTIYF.

This clonotype was observed a few times. The chain recombines TRBV6-2 or TRBV6-3 with TRBJ2-1, with 14 bases aligning to TRBD2. The CDR3 has 15 amino acids. V dropped 7 bases and J dropped 8; count of bases not matched to a gene: 7. The germline gives CDR1 MNHEY, CDR2 SVGEGT. CDR3 nucleotides: TGTGCCAGCACCCTGGGACTAGCGGGAGCGGATGAGCAGTTCTTC. Its translation: CASTLGLAGADEQFF.

This clonotype was observed many times. The chain carries TRBV18 and TRBJ2-7; TRBD1 matches 7 bases. The germline gives CDR1 KGHSH, CDR2 LQKENI. V shed 3 bases and J 4 bases; nucleotides not matched to a gene: 6. The CDR3 has 14 residues. In DNA form, the CDR3 reads TGTGCCAGCTCACCGACCGGGACAGAGTACGAGCAGTACGTC. It is translated as CASSPTGTEYEQYV.

At least ten counts were recorded for this clonotype. This sequence joins TRBV6-2 or TRBV6-3 and TRBJ2-7, with D maybe TRBD2 (5 bases). There are 14 residues in the CDR3. V lost 0 bases and J lost 2, with 8 bases in between. Germline CDR1 MNHEY, CDR2 SVGEGT. The CDR3 DNA is TGTGCCAGCAGTTACTCTCGGGGTCCCTACGAGCAGTACTTC. Protein product: CASSYSRGPYEQYF.

At least ten counts were recorded for this clonotype. CDR3 loop: CASSGQGGNQPQHF. The CDR3 bases are TGTGCCAGCAGTGGACAGGGGGGCAATCAGCCCCAGCATTTT. The V call is TRBV2, the J call TRBJ1-5, with 9 bases matching TRBD1. Trimming removed 4 bases from V and 2 bases from J; junction bases left unmatched: 0. The CDR3 loop spans 14 amino acids. Germline values: CDR1 SNHLY, CDR2 FYNNEI.

The CDR3 reads CASSLAQGASGYTF. As DNA, the CDR3 is TGTGCCAGCAGCTTAGCCCAGGGGGCAAGTGGCTACACCTTC. The V and J genes are TRBV7-2 and TRBJ1-2; 8 bases agree with TRBD1. With V trimmed by 0 bases and J by 7 bases, 4 bases remained unmatched. CDR1 SGHTA and CDR2 FQGNSA come from the germline V gene. CDR3 length: 14 residues.

There are many counts of this clonotype. The rearrangement joins TRBV4-3 to TRBJ2-3; a weak D match, TRBD2 (5 bases). Germline V gene sequence: CDR1 LGHNA, CDR2 YSLEER. The CDR3 loop spans 13 amino acids. Trimming shortened V by 0 bases and J by 8 bases, and 9 bases separated the two germline ends. The DNA for the CDR3 is TGCGCCAGCAGCCAAGAGAGGGAGACTACGCAGTATTTT. As protein: CASSQERETTQYF.

In this sample, this clonotype turned up many times. The V and J genes are TRBV5-1 and TRBJ2-2; tentative D call: TRBD1 (6 bases). The V gene lost 1 base and the J gene lost 0 bases, with 10 bases spanning the gap. CDR3 length: 16 amino acids. The germline CDR1 and CDR2 sequences are SGHRS and YFSETQ. The CDR3 DNA reads as TGCGCCAGCAGCTTGCCCAGGGGCGCGAACACCGGGGAGCTGTTTTTT. Residues: CASSLPRGANTGELFF.

The table lists this clonotype with many counts. The junction shows a germline mismatch at one end, possibly a read error. V and J are TRBV29-1 and TRBJ2-3, with D tentatively TRBD1 or TRBD2 (6 bases each). Germline-derived CDR1 and CDR2 are SQVTM and ANQGSEA. This CDR3 has 13 residues. The CDR3 DNA follows: TGCAGCGTTGGCGGAGGGGGGCCCGAGGTTTTGGATTTT. This sequence encodes CSVGGGGPEVLDF.

This clonotype was counted a few times. V usage is TRBV6-2 or TRBV6-3 and J usage is TRBJ1-1; no clear D. The CDR3 is made up of 13 amino acids. CDR1 is MNHEY and CDR2 is SVGEGT in the germline V gene. Trimming cost V 3 bases and J 12 bases, with 17 bases left between them. CDR3 protein: CASSYGRVSITFF. CDR3 nucleotide sequence: TGTGCCAGCAGTTATGGACGGGTCTCAATAACTTTCTTT.

There are many counts of this clonotype. J is TRBJ2-1 and V is TRBV6-5; D may match TRBD1 or TRBD2 (5 bases each). Trimming took off 10 bases at V and 0 bases at J, with 10 bases between the two ends. Germline assignment: CDR1 MNHEY and CDR2 SVGAGI. The CDR3 is 13 residues long. CDR3 nucleotides: TGTGCCACGGGGCGGTTCTCCTACAATGAGCAGTTCTTC. It codes for CATGRFSYNEQFF.

This clonotype was observed at least ten times. V is TRBV28 and J is TRBJ2-7; TRBD1 matches at 9 bases. Trimming took 5 bases from V and 6 from J; bases not matched to a gene: 11. The CDR3 runs 15 residues. Germline loops: CDR1 MDHEN, CDR2 SYDVKM. Here the CDR3 reads CASSAPGQGVREQYV. CDR3 nucleotide sequence: TGTGCCAGCAGTGCTCCGGGACAGGGCGTTCGCGAGCAGTACGTC.

Many counts were recorded for this clonotype. The genes are TRBV7-3 and TRBJ2-2; D is possibly TRBD1 (6 bases). CDR1 and CDR2 (germline): SGHTA, FQGTGA. CDR3 length: 14 residues. The V and J ends lost 5 bases and 5 bases respectively, with 12 bases between them. The CDR3 protein is CASSQGPGTGELFF. The DNA of the CDR3 is TGTGCCAGCAGCCAGGGGCCCGGGACCGGGGAGCTGTTTTTT. Drawing the rest from reference TRBV7-3 and TRBJ2-2, the complete variable domain is GAGVSQTPSNKVTEKGKYVELRCDPISGHTALYWYRQSLGQGPEFLIYFQGTGAADDSGLPNDRFFAVRPEGSVSTLKIQRTERGDSAVYLCASSQGPGTGELFFGEGSRLTVL.

This clonotype was seen many times. The J gene is TRBJ1-5, the V gene TRBV20-1; 7 nucleotides agree with TRBD1. CDR1 is DFQATT and CDR2 is SNEGSKA in the germline V gene (reference sequence). J lost 7 bases, V lost 6 bases, and 9 bases had no gene match. This CDR3 has 13 residues. Here the CDR3 DNA reads TGCAGTGCAGCAAGGGGGCCGGAGCAGCCCCAGCATTTT. Its translation is CSAARGPEQPQHF.

This clonotype was detected many times. The chain combines TRBV14 with TRBJ2-1; D might be TRBD2 (6 bases). The CDR3 consists of 15 residues. Trimming left V 3 bases short and J 0 bases short, with 9 bases between. Germline-derived CDR1 and CDR2 are SGHDN and FVKESK. The CDR3 DNA sequence: TGTGCCAGCAGCCAGGACGGGAGCTCCTACAATGAGCAGTTCTTC. It yields the protein CASSQDGSSYNEQFF.